The source of this TCR beta chain is a study of blood T cell repertoires in COVID-19. In the original processing: Estimation of nucleated cell counts relied on the amplification of reference gene primers. TCRdb's table, derived via immunoSEQ multiplex PCR, lists solely in-frame clones and lacks some. The V and J calls and clone size were taken over from that table, and D and trimming were inferred from the DNA. The table shows about 240,000 clones, with 82% occurring only once. Trimming removed 5 bases from V and 3 bases from J, with 14 bases in between. This CDR3 is built from 15 residues. Germline V CDR1 and CDR2: LNHDA, SQIVND (reference sequence).

The TCR originated in a woman aged 18-35 years with acute or convalescent COVID-19. This chain connects TRBV19 to TRBJ2-1; maybe TRBD2 (6 bases). The specimen was peripheral blood. CDR3 nucleotides: TGTGCCAGTAGTGCGGGATCGCGGAGCTACAATGAGCAGTTCTTC. Protein: CASSAGSRSYNEQFF.